These T cell receptor beta chains were read from a single sample in a study of T cell responses to AZD1222 COVID-19 vaccine. Data came from immunoSEQ multiplex PCR; TCRdb stores just in-frame clones and leaves some out. The data show roughly 97,000 clones, about 91% seen once. The source material was peripheral blood, sampled on day 0 of AZD1222 vaccination. All receptors derive from an adult in good health. CDR3s include the opening cysteine and the closing phenylalanine or tryptophan. Fields, in order: V gene, D gene, clone size, J gene, CDR3 protein, CDR3 DNA. A D gene is named only where the DNA matches it firmly. Clone size is not always given. Where it is, it says once, few, many or a class for expanded clones.

>TRBV18|.|.|TRBJ1-2
CASSPTENYGYTF
TGTGCCAGCTCCCCTACAGAGAACTATGGCTACACCTTC
>TRBV19|.|.|TRBJ2-7
CASKGWGSYEQYF
TGTGCCAGTAAGGGGTGGGGGTCCTACGAGCAGTACTTC
>TRBV5-6|TRBD1|.|TRBJ1-4
CASSSGQYFLLFF
TGTGCCAGCAGCTCGGGACAGTACTTTCTCCTGTTTTTT
>TRBV7-9|.|.|TRBJ1-1
CASSSRGGEAFF
TGTGCCAGCAGCTCCAGAGGGGGTGAAGCTTTCTTT
>TRBV15|TRBD2|.|TRBJ2-7
CATSRGGGGNYEQYF
TGTGCCACCAGCAGAGGGGGCGGGGGGAACTACGAGCAGTACTTC
>TRBV4-1|.|few|TRBJ2-7
CASSQPQAGAGSYEQYF
TGCGCCAGCAGCCAACCCCAGGCAGGGGCAGGGTCCTACGAGCAGTACTTC
>TRBV25-1|TRBD2|.|TRBJ2-1
CASRGLDSYNEQFF
TGTGCCAGCCGGGGACTAGACTCCTACAATGAGCAGTTCTTC
>TRBV7-2|.|.|TRBJ1-1
CASSLFRSGPAEAFF
TGTGCCAGCAGCTTATTTAGGTCCGGCCCCGCTGAAGCTTTCTTT
>TRBV19|.|once|TRBJ2-2
CASNVRGELFF
TGTGCCAGTAACGTACGCGGGGAGCTGTTTTTT
>TRBV15|TRBD1|.|TRBJ1-1
CATSARQGPTEAFF
TGTGCCACCAGCGCCCGACAGGGTCCCACTGAAGCTTTCTTT
>TRBV18|.|once|TRBJ2-7
CASSSYTGMDEQYF
TGTGCCAGCTCATCATACACAGGGATGGACGAGCAGTACTTC
>TRBV10-3|.|once|TRBJ1-1
CAIMERRNTEAFF
TGTGCCATCATGGAACGGAGAAACACTGAAGCTTTCTTT
>TRBV6-5|.|once|TRBJ1-5
CASRPGHFSNQPQHF
TGTGCCAGCAGGCCGGGACATTTTAGCAATCAGCCCCAGCATTTT
>TRBV2|.|once|TRBJ2-7
CASRLTDGSYEQYF
TGTGCCAGCAGGCTCACCGACGGTTCCTACGAGCAGTACTTC
>TRBV6-5|.|.|TRBJ1-5
CASSQSNQPQHF
TGTGCCAGCAGTCAAAGCAATCAGCCCCAGCATTTT
>TRBV10-3|.|.|TRBJ1-5
CAIAAAGGVGNQPQHF
TGTGCCATCGCGGCAGCGGGGGGCGTTGGCAATCAGCCCCAGCATTTT
>TRBV7-9|.|.|TRBJ2-7
CASSLVVRSYEQYF
TGTGCCAGCAGCTTAGTTGTCAGATCCTACGAGCAGTACTTC
>TRBV10-3|.|.|TRBJ2-2
CATISSNTGELFF
TGTGCCACAATCAGTTCGAACACCGGGGAGCTGTTTTTT
>TRBV10-3|.|.|TRBJ2-7
CAISVEYEQYF
TGTGCCATCAGTGTCGAGTACGAGCAGTACTTC
>TRBV5-1|TRBD2|.|TRBJ2-3
CASRPGLVTDTQYF
TGCGCCAGCAGACCGGGACTAGTCACAGATACGCAGTATTTT
>TRBV5-6|.|.|TRBJ2-7
CASSLFSGPTTPYEQYF
TGTGCCAGCAGCTTGTTCTCGGGACCCACTACCCCCTACGAGCAGTACTTC
>TRBV2|.|.|TRBJ2-1
CASSEVSRRSSYNEQFF
TGTGCCAGCAGTGAAGTATCCAGGCGGAGCTCCTACAATGAGCAGTTCTTC
>TRBV25-1|.|.|TRBJ1-4
CASALNEKLFF
TGTGCCAGCGCACTTAATGAAAAACTGTTTTTT
>TRBV7-9|.|once|TRBJ1-1
CASSLTTNTEAFF
TGTGCCAGCAGCTTGACTACCAACACTGAAGCTTTCTTT
>TRBV25-1|.|few|TRBJ2-3
CASSGGEGVPTDTQYF
TGTGCCAGCAGTGGGGGTGAGGGTGTTCCCACAGATACGCAGTATTTT
>TRBV6-2/TRBV6-3|.|once|TRBJ1-5
CASSWYNQPQHF
TGTGCCAGCAGTTGGTACAATCAGCCCCAGCATTTT
>TRBV19|TRBD1|.|TRBJ1-1
CASSRQGNTEAFF
TGTGCCAGTAGTAGACAGGGAAACACTGAAGCTTTCTTT
>TRBV6-5|.|.|TRBJ1-2
CASSPEVGRLRGYTF
TGTGCCAGCAGTCCCGAAGTGGGGAGGTTACGGGGCTACACCTTC
>TRBV10-2|.|.|TRBJ2-7
CASSDGTPYEQYF
TGCGCCAGCAGTGATGGGACCCCCTACGAGCAGTACTTC
>TRBV10-3|TRBD2|.|TRBJ2-5
CAISESTSGGVQETQYF
TGTGCCATCAGTGAGTCGACTAGTGGGGGGGTCCAAGAGACCCAGTACTTC
>TRBV7-2|.|.|TRBJ1-2
CASSLWQGNGYTF
TGTGCCAGCAGCTTATGGCAAGGGAACGGCTACACCTTC
>TRBV6-1|.|.|TRBJ2-3
CASSENIVGGLTDTQYF
TGTGCCAGCAGTGAAAATATAGTGGGGGGGCTTACAGATACGCAGTATTTT
>TRBV5-8|TRBD1|.|TRBJ1-4
CASSLGVWTGGREKLFF
TGTGCCAGCAGCTTGGGTGTCTGGACAGGGGGACGGGAAAAACTGTTTTTT